The 18 T cell receptor beta chains below were found in one sample sequenced in a study of T-cell memory formation after mild COVID-19. TCRdb itself ran the 5' RACE reads through MiXCR, one entry per CDR3 protein. The sample holds 550,000 to 600,000 distinct CDR3 sequences, roughly 22% seen once. Sequenced: PBMCs or a T cell subset sorted from them (not recorded which). Receptor source: an adult woman who had mild COVID-19 (a few samples of this study predate the infection). Cell type and time point are not known.

This clonotype has a handful of counts. Here the CDR3 DNA reads TGCGCCAGCAGCTTCCGACTAGCGGGGGGTCCCGATGAGCAGTTCTTC. This encodes CASSFRLAGGPDEQFF. This sequence joins TRBV5-1 and TRBJ2-1; TRBD2 agrees at 13 bases. Trimming at V came to 2 bases and at J to 8 bases, leaving 7 bases not matched to a gene. In germline, CDR1 is SGHRS, CDR2 YFSETQ. This CDR3 spans 16 amino acids.

This clonotype occurred a few times. V gene TRBV24-1 combines with J gene TRBJ2-1; D possibly matches TRBD1 or TRBD2 (5 bases each). The CDR3 runs to 13 residues. In germline, CDR1 is KGHDR, CDR2 SFDVKD. The germline V and J ends were trimmed by 7 bases and 5 bases, with 11 bases remaining between them. The CDR3 protein is CATRVGEHNEQFF. In nucleotides, the CDR3 is TGTGCCACCAGGGTGGGGGAACACAATGAGCAGTTCTTC.

This clonotype was picked up a small number of times. This sequence joins TRBV6-1 and TRBJ1-2, with D uncertain. V was pared by 3 bases and J by 2 bases, with 19 bases between. CDR1 is MNHNS, CDR2 SASEGT, per germline. This CDR3 spans 17 amino acids. Here the CDR3 DNA reads TGTGCCAGCAGTGATAGTACAGCCCGAGGCCTCAACTATGGCTACACCTTC. Protein: CASSDSTARGLNYGYTF.

This clonotype was seen a handful of times. One end of the junction is discordant with germline, which a read error may explain. The CDR3 loop is CASSNYGETQYF. The CDR3 bases are TGTGCTAGCAGTAACTACGGGGAGACCCAGTACTTC. The J gene is TRBJ2-5, the V gene TRBV7-7; D uncertain. The length of the CDR3 is 12 residues. Per germline, CDR1 SSHAT and CDR2 FNYEAQ (reference sequence). The variable domain in full, with the rest retrieved from reference TRBV7-7 and TRBJ2-5, is GAGVSQSPRYKVTKRGQDVTLRCDPISSHATLYWYQQALGQGPEFLTYFNYEAQPDKSGLPSDRFSAERPEGSISTLTIQRTEQRDSAMYRCASSNYGETQYFGPGTRLLVL.

In this sample, this clonotype turned up many times. This chain joins TRBV7-9 and TRBJ2-1; D gene uncertain. From germline, CDR1 is SEHNR and CDR2 FQNEAQ (reference sequence). This CDR3 region has 12 residues. V dropped 5 bases and J dropped 9 bases, with 11 bases sitting between them. CDR3 in DNA: TGTGCCAGCAGCCTCGTCGTCGGTGAGCAGTTCTTC. It specifies CASSLVVGEQFF.

This rearrangement joins TRBV29-1 to TRBJ2-5; 7 bases map to TRBD1. The CDR3 totals 15 residues. V gave up 2 bases and J gave up 1 base; unmatched junction bases: 7. Per the germline V gene, CDR1 is SQVTM and CDR2 is ANQGSEA. The CDR3 region is CSVERVGTVQETQYF. CDR3 nucleotide sequence: TGCAGCGTTGAAAGGGTAGGGACAGTCCAAGAGACCCAGTACTTC.

The chain uses TRBV20-1 and TRBJ2-1, with 11 bases that match TRBD1. The CDR3 has 16 residues. Germline values: CDR1 DFQATT, CDR2 SNEGSKA (reference sequence). V was clipped by 3 bases and J by 4 bases; unmatched bases: 8. The CDR3 DNA sequence: TGCAGTGCTAGGGGGACAGGGGGAAATAGGTACAATGAGCAGTTCTTC. Translating it yields CSARGTGGNRYNEQFF.

The rearrangement links TRBV21-1 to TRBJ2-5; the DNA was not compared with TRBD1, the D call given in the table. TRBV21-1 is labeled a pseudogene. The CDR3 contains 16 residues. This CDR3 is CASSKCPSRGQETQYF. CDR3 bases: TGTGCCAGCAGCAAATGCCCATCCCGGGGACAAGAGACCCAGTACTTC.

The chain links TRBV10-3 to TRBJ2-5; 12 bases line up with TRBD2. Germline trimming cut 6 bases from V and 4 bases from J; bases unmatched to any gene: 3. The CDR3 is 14 residues long. Germline CDR1 is ENHRY and CDR2 is SYGVKD. The CDR3 loop reads CAISLAGGTETQYF. CDR3 coding DNA: TGTGCCATCAGCCTAGCGGGGGGGACAGAGACCCAGTACTTC.

The chain carries TRBV5-1 and TRBJ1-2, with a weak D call TRBD1 (6 bases). The V gene's germline CDR1 is SGHRS and CDR2 YFSETQ. The CDR3 sequence is 14 residues long. Trimming removed 2 bases from V and 4 bases from J, with 12 bases in between. This chain's CDR3 is CASSLSGAGYGYTF. CDR3 coding DNA: TGCGCCAGCAGCTTATCAGGGGCTGGCTATGGCTACACCTTC.

The chain combines TRBV20-1 with TRBJ1-5; D may be TRBD1 (5 bases). Trimming took 3 bases from V and 3 from J, leaving 18 bases between them. The CDR3 is made up of 16 amino acids. Germline CDR1 DFQATT, CDR2 SNEGSKA (reference sequence). CDR3 DNA sequence: TGCAGTGCTAGGGGCCCGGGACTCAATTCCAATCAGCCCCAGCATTTT. It encodes CSARGPGLNSNQPQHF.

This rearrangement joins TRBV7-2 to TRBJ2-5; either TRBD1 or TRBD2 may fit D (6 bases each). The CDR3 loop spans 15 amino acids. Germline V gene lookup returns CDR1 SGHTA and CDR2 FQGNSA. V dropped 2 bases and J dropped 5 bases, with 15 bases sitting between them. Here the CDR3 reads CASSLRGLPHETQYF. In nucleotides, the CDR3 is TGTGCCAGCAGCTTACGGGGGCTACCCCACGAGACCCAGTACTTC.

V and J are TRBV12-3 or TRBV12-4 and TRBJ2-7, with D possibly matching TRBD2 (5 bases). This CDR3 contains 16 residues. Trimming pared 5 bases from V and 1 base from J, leaving 18 bases between. CDR3 coding DNA: TGTGCCAGCAGTCCCTCGGGGATCTCGGGATCCTACGAGCAGTACTTC. It encodes CASSPSGISGSYEQYF.

V is TRBV25-1 and J is TRBJ2-6; D uncertain. Per germline, CDR1 MGHDK and CDR2 SYGVNS. V dropped 2 bases and J dropped 2 bases, with 7 bases sitting between them. The CDR3 has 15 residues. The CDR3: CASSEIGAGANVLTF. The DNA for the CDR3 is TGTGCCAGCAGTGAAATTGGCGCTGGGGCCAACGTCCTGACTTTC.

This clonotype was detected a few times. V gene TRBV15 combines with J gene TRBJ2-2; D unresolved. V was cut by 3 bases and J by 1 base, with 6 bases left in between. Germline CDR1 and CDR2: LNHNV and YYDKDF (reference sequence). This CDR3 has 14 residues. The chain's CDR3 is CATSRAWNTGELFF. The CDR3 DNA is TGTGCCACCAGCAGGGCGTGGAACACCGGGGAGCTGTTTTTT.

This rearrangement joins TRBV5-1 to TRBJ1-5; no definite D call. The germline CDR1 and CDR2 sequences are SGHRS and YFSETQ. V was clipped by 4 bases and J by 5 bases, with 10 bases between them. There are 13 residues in the CDR3. In nucleotides, the CDR3 is TGCGCCAGCAGCCCCCAAGGGCATCAGCCCCAGCATTTT. Protein product: CASSPQGHQPQHF.

The chain links TRBV29-1 to TRBJ1-1; 7 nucleotides match TRBD1. CDR1 and CDR2 from the germline V gene are SQVTM and ANQGSEA. The trim removed 7 bases at V and 1 base at J, leaving 6 bases unmatched. The CDR3 has 13 residues. CDR3 in amino acids: CSAQGVANTEAFF. Written as DNA, the CDR3 is TGCAGCGCCCAGGGGGTAGCGAACACTGAAGCTTTCTTT.

The V and J genes are TRBV9 and TRBJ2-1, with 12 nucleotides matching TRBD2. Unmatched junction bases numbered 6, after V lost 0 bases and J lost 11 bases. Germline assignment: CDR1 SGDLS and CDR2 YYNGEE. The CDR3 extends over 15 amino acids. The CDR3 coding sequence is TGTGCCAGCAGCGTAGAAGCTAGCGGGGGGGAAAAGCAGTTCTTC. It codes for CASSVEASGGEKQFF.